The T cell receptor (beta chain) described here comes from a study of T cell responses to AZD1222 COVID-19 vaccine. Profiling relied on immunoSEQ multiplex PCR, and the TCRdb table lists in-frame clones only, not all of them. The data contain about 85,000 clones, 86% of them seen just once; the ten biggest clones take up 7%. V trimming: 3 bases; J trimming: 4 bases; junction bases outside the gene matches: 3. Germline V gene sequence: CDR1 KGHSH, CDR2 LQKENI. This CDR3 spans 13 amino acids. The TCR was taken from an adult in good health. The chain joins TRBV18 to TRBJ2-7; 7 positions match TRBD1. The source material was peripheral blood, sampled on day 0 of AZD1222 vaccination. The DNA for the CDR3 is TGTGCCAGCTCACCTCCGACAGGGTACGAGCAGTACTTC. Translating gives CASSPPTGYEQYF.